The 26 T cell receptor beta chains given below trace back to one sample, sequenced in a study of Graves' ophthalmopathy and Graves' hyperthyroidism. Investigators amplified TCR beta CDR3 regions from RNA transcripts. Amplification began with first-round RT-PCR using HTBI primers, then second-round multiplex PCR was performed. In TCRdb, the multiplex PCR reads were re-called with MiXCR into one record per CDR3 protein. The data hold 40,000 or so distinct CDR3 sequences, with roughly half observed a single time. Sample: peripheral blood. The receptors here all came from an adult man with Graves' ophthalmopathy.

The V call is TRBV29-1, the J call TRBJ1-2; 7 bases agree with TRBD1. The CDR3 loop spans 13 amino acids. Trimming took 4 bases from V and 4 from J; bases not matched to a gene: 6. Germline V lookup: CDR1 SQVTM, CDR2 ANQGSEA. For the CDR3, the DNA is TGCAGCGTTGCGGGACAGAAGACCTATGGCTACACCTTC. It codes for CSVAGQKTYGYTF.

Ten or more counts support this clonotype. The chain carries TRBV9 and TRBJ2-2, with 9 positions matching TRBD1. In germline, CDR1 is SGDLS, CDR2 YYNGEE. V was clipped by 0 bases and J by 5 bases; unmatched bases: 5. This CDR3 contains 16 residues. CDR3 amino acids: CASSVVGQGITGELFF. CDR3 nucleotides: TGTGCCAGCAGCGTAGTAGGACAGGGGATTACCGGGGAGCTGTTTTTT.

This clonotype was seen ten or more times. V and J are TRBV6-2 or TRBV6-3 and TRBJ2-6; D unclear. In germline, CDR1 is MNHEY, CDR2 SVGEGT. Trimming removed 8 bases from V and 0 bases from J, with 11 bases in between. The CDR3 is made up of 15 amino acids. This chain's CDR3 is CASGSLRSGANVLTF. CDR3 nucleotides: TGTGCCAGCGGGTCCCTTCGCTCTGGGGCCAACGTCCTGACTTTC.

This chain connects TRBV19 to TRBJ2-6, with D hard to call. This CDR3 is built from 16 residues. Germline values: CDR1 LNHDA, CDR2 SQIVND (reference sequence). Trimming took 3 bases from V and 0 from J, leaving 9 bases between them. The CDR3 DNA sequence: TGTGCCAGTAGTATCCCGACTGACTCTGGGGCCAACGTCCTGACTTTC. Translated: CASSIPTDSGANVLTF.

This chain uses TRBV5-4 with TRBJ2-5, with D possibly being TRBD1 (5 bases). This CDR3 contains 13 residues. The germline gives CDR1 SGHNT, CDR2 YYREEE (reference sequence). V was pared by 2 bases and J by 5 bases, with 10 bases between. The CDR3 is CASSLQESETQYF. CDR3 in DNA: TGTGCCAGCAGCTTACAGGAATCGGAGACCCAGTACTTC.

On this clonotype: This could be a read error, since a much larger clone is one nucleotide away. Here the CDR3 omits its conserved ending phenylalanine or tryptophan, so a read error is the likely source. The chain recombines TRBV5-1 with TRBJ1-4, with 9 bases aligning to TRBD1. The CDR3 is 18 residues long. V shed 4 bases and J 5 bases; nucleotides not matched to a gene: 15. Germline assignment: CDR1 SGHRS and CDR2 YFSETQ. CDR3 protein: CASSQVRDRVLGNEKLFI. The CDR3 region has the DNA TGCGCCAGCAGCCAAGTGCGGGACAGGGTGCTCGGAAATGAAAAACTGTTTATT.

V gene TRBV29-1 combines with J gene TRBJ1-1; 8 bases fit TRBD1. The CDR3 runs to 13 residues. Trimming cost V 7 bases and J 7 bases; bases outside gene matches: 11. From germline, CDR1 is SQVTM and CDR2 ANQGSEA. As DNA, the CDR3 is TGCAGCGCCTTCAGGGGGCCGGACAGTGAAGCTTTCTTT. Its translation: CSAFRGPDSEAFF.

This clonotype was found many times. This chain joins TRBV6-6 and TRBJ1-5; D is unclear. This CDR3 has 15 residues. Germline V gene data show CDR1 as MNHNY and CDR2 as SVGAGI (reference sequence). V lost 7 bases and J lost 5, with 18 bases in between. The CDR3 loop is CASTSKLVEDQPQHF. CDR3 nucleotide sequence: TGTGCCAGCACCTCGAAACTGGTGGAGGATCAGCCCCAGCATTTT.

This clonotype was recorded once. The chain couples TRBV10-3 to TRBJ2-2; 8 nucleotides agree with TRBD2. The CDR3 consists of 15 residues. The J segment lost 4 bases and the V segment lost 5 bases, leaving 6 bases of the junction unmatched. Germline lookup yields CDR1 ENHRY and CDR2 SYGVKD. Here the CDR3 DNA reads TGTGCCATCAGTCCGGGAGGGACGGGCACCGGGGAGCTGTTTTTT. Protein sequence: CAISPGGTGTGELFF.

There are many counts of this clonotype. The chain employs TRBV7-6 and TRBJ2-2; 9 nucleotides match TRBD2. V trimming: 3 bases; J trimming: 5 bases; junction bases outside the gene matches: 4. Germline V CDR1 and CDR2: SGHVS, FNYEAQ. The CDR3 covers 15 residues. CDR3 nucleotide sequence: TGTGCCAGCAGCTTTGGTAGCGGGAGAACCGGGGAGCTGTTTTTT. Protein product: CASSFGSGRTGELFF.

This clonotype showed up many times. The rearrangement links TRBV6-6 to TRBJ1-4; 7 nucleotides match TRBD1. Per the germline V gene, CDR1 is MNHNY and CDR2 is SVGAGI (reference sequence). The trim removed 5 bases at V and 5 bases at J, leaving 8 bases unmatched. This CDR3 contains 15 residues. CDR3 in DNA: TGTGCCAGCAGTGAGGGACAGCTAATCAATGAAAAACTGTTTTTT. Residues: CASSEGQLINEKLFF.

This clonotype was recorded many times. V gene TRBV15 combines with J gene TRBJ1-1, with unresolved D. V lost 0 bases, J lost 0 bases, and 11 bases lay in between. There are 16 residues in the CDR3. Per the germline V gene, CDR1 is LNHNV and CDR2 is YYDKDF (reference sequence). The CDR3 reads CATSRDIGRMNTEAFF. The CDR3 DNA reads as TGTGCCACCAGCAGAGATATAGGACGGATGAACACTGAAGCTTTCTTT.

This chain uses TRBV2 with TRBJ2-3; 11 nucleotides line up with TRBD2. The CDR3 runs 16 residues. Germline V lookup: CDR1 SNHLY, CDR2 FYNNEI. V lost 5 bases to trimming and J lost 11 bases; unmatched junction nucleotides: 15. CDR3 DNA sequence: TGTGCCAGCAGTCCAACGACTAGCGGGGCCTACAATGAGCAGTATTTT. It specifies CASSPTTSGAYNEQYF.

Ten or more counts support this clonotype. The chain's CDR3 is CASSPSLSGEGELFF. The CDR3 coding sequence is TGTGCCAGCAGCCCCTCTCTTTCGGGAGAGGGGGAGCTGTTTTTT. The V and J genes are TRBV7-2 and TRBJ2-2, with a possible D match to TRBD2 (6 bases). Germline CDR1 and CDR2: SGHTA and FQGNSA. This CDR3 is built from 15 residues. The ends were cut back, 5 bases at V and 8 bases at J, with 18 bases in the middle.

This clonotype came up many times. The CDR3 nucleotides are TGTGCCAGCAGCCGACCGGGACAGGCGGGAACCCAGTACTTC. Encoded protein: CASSRPGQAGTQYF. The rearrangement joins TRBV14 to TRBJ2-5, with 8 bases aligning to TRBD1. V dropped 4 bases and J dropped 8; count of bases not matched to a gene: 9. Germline V CDR1 and CDR2: SGHDN, FVKESK. The CDR3 extends over 14 amino acids.

This clonotype was seen ten or more times. This chain links TRBV12-3 or TRBV12-4 with TRBJ2-1; TRBD1 might be the D (6 bases). V lost 0 bases and J 5 bases, leaving 11 bases between the germline ends. This CDR3 is 15 amino acids long. This CDR3 reads CASSLASGGNNEQFF. DNA for the CDR3: TGTGCCAGCAGTTTAGCGTCTGGGGGCAACAATGAGCAGTTCTTC.

This clonotype was counted at least ten times. The V and J genes are TRBV5-6 and TRBJ1-1; TRBD1 matches 8 bases. The V gene end was trimmed by 6 bases and the J gene end by 4 bases; junction bases not matched to a gene: 5. In germline, CDR1 is SGHDT, CDR2 YYEEEE. This CDR3 is built from 13 residues. The CDR3 sequence: CASTRGLRTEAFF. The DNA for the CDR3 is TGTGCCAGCACCAGGGGGCTTCGCACTGAAGCTTTCTTT.

The CDR3 region is CASGTGGTDTQYF. The CDR3 nucleotides are TGTGCCAGCGGAACAGGAGGCACAGATACGCAGTATTTT. The genes are TRBV7-3 and TRBJ2-3; tentative D call: TRBD1 (5 bases). CDR3 length: 13 residues. V was cut by 8 bases and J by 1 base, with 10 bases left in between. Germline CDR1 reads SGHTA; CDR2 reads FQGTGA.

The chain links TRBV7-9 to TRBJ1-1, with D unresolved. CDR1 is SEHNR and CDR2 is FQNEAQ in the germline V gene (reference sequence). V lost 5 bases and J 3 bases, leaving 4 bases between the germline ends. The CDR3 contains 11 residues. CDR3 sequence reads: CASSRDTEAFF. CDR3 nucleotides: TGTGCCAGCAGCCGAGACACTGAAGCTTTCTTT.

With respect to this clonotype: This is likely a read error, given that the CDR3 carries no conserved phenylalanine or tryptophan at its end. The V and J genes are TRBV6-5 and TRBJ1-2, with 7 bases matching TRBD1. The CDR3 consists of 14 residues. The trim removed 8 bases at V and 2 bases at J, leaving 8 bases unmatched. Germline lookup yields CDR1 MNHEY and CDR2 SVGAGI. CDR3 nucleotide sequence: TGTGCCAGCTTCGGGGCAGGGGGGAACTATGGCTACACCCTC. Its translation: CASFGAGGNYGYTL.

This clonotype was recorded at least ten times. V usage is TRBV5-5 and J usage is TRBJ1-1; the D is unclear. Germline V gene lookup returns CDR1 SGHKS and CDR2 YYEKEE (reference sequence). The CDR3 length is 15 residues. V dropped 1 base and J dropped 1 base, with 11 bases sitting between them. The CDR3 bases are TGTGCCAGCAGCTTGTTGGGCAGCGGGAACACTGAAGCTTTCTTT. This encodes CASSLLGSGNTEAFF. Complete variable domain (other parts from reference TRBV5-5 and TRBJ1-1): DAGVTQSPTHLIKTRGQQVTLRCSPISGHKSVSWYQQVLGQGPQFIFQYYEKEERGRGNFPDRFSARQFPNYSSELNVNALLLGDSALYLCASSLLGSGNTEAFFGQGTRLTVV.

Judged by abundance, this clonotype is medium-sized. This rearrangement joins TRBV19 to TRBJ2-7; TRBD2 aligns across 10 bases. Germline V gives CDR1 LNHDA, CDR2 SQIVND (reference sequence). V gave up 5 bases and J gave up 5 bases; unmatched junction bases: 9. This CDR3 has 15 residues. The CDR3 DNA reads as TGTGCCAGTAGTCAGCCGGGACTAGCGAGGGACGAGCAGTACTTC. It specifies CASSQPGLARDEQYF.

About this clonotype: No conserved phenylalanine or tryptophan ends this CDR3, so it is likely a read error. The chain links TRBV27 to TRBJ1-1; 8 bases line up with TRBD1. CDR3 length: 13 residues. Germline V gene lookup returns CDR1 MNHEY and CDR2 SMNVEV (reference sequence). After removal of 7 bases from V and 11 bases from J, the junction contained 12 bases not matched to a gene. CDR3 nucleotides: TGTGCCAGCACCCCCTCGACAGGGGCGGAGGCTTTCCTT. Amino acid sequence: CASTPSTGAEAFL.

Comment on this clonotype: Since a much larger clone is just one base distant, this may be a read error. The rearrangement joins TRBV7-9 to TRBJ1-4; D unresolved. Germline V gene data show CDR1 as SEHNR and CDR2 as FQNEAQ (reference sequence). The CDR3 is 14 amino acids. This CDR3 is CAGSSPTANEKLFF. The CDR3 nucleotides are TGTGCCGGCAGCTCACCAACAGCTAATGAAAAACTGTTTTTT.

This clonotype was counted between two and nine times. V usage is TRBV3-1 and J usage is TRBJ1-2; 11 bases are shared with TRBD1. CDR1 LGHDT and CDR2 YNNKEL come from the germline V gene (reference sequence). The CDR3 sequence is 15 residues long. V trimming: 1 base; J trimming: 8 bases; junction bases outside the gene matches: 6. In DNA form, the CDR3 reads TGTGCCAGCAGCCAAGTTAGGACAGGGGGCAACGGCTACACCTTC. Encoded protein: CASSQVRTGGNGYTF.

There are many counts of this clonotype. This chain joins TRBV5-5 and TRBJ2-5; D unclear. Deletions cut 1 base from V and 2 bases from J, with 12 bases between. CDR3 size: 15 residues. Germline CDR1 reads SGHKS; CDR2 reads YYEKEE (reference sequence). CDR3 protein: CASSLIGSGQETQYF. CDR3 bases: TGTGCCAGCAGCTTGATTGGGTCAGGACAAGAGACCCAGTACTTC.